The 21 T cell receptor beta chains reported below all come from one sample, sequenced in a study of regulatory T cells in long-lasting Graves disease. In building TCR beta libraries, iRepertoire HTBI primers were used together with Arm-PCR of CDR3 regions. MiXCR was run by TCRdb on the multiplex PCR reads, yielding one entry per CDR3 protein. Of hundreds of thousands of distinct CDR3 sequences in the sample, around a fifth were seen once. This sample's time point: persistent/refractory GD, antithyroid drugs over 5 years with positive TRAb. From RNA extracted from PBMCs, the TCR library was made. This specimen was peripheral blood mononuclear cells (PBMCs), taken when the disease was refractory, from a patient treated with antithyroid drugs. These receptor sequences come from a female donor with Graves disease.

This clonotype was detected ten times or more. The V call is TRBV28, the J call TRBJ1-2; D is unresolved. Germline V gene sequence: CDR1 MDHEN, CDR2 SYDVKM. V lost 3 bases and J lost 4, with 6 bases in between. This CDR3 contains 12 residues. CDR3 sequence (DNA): TGTGCCAGCAGTTTGGCATCCTATGGCTACACCTTC. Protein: CASSLASYGYTF.

The CDR3 loop is CASSFSITYEQYF. The CDR3 DNA follows: TGTGCCAGCAGCTTTAGCATAACCTACGAGCAGTACTTC. The rearrangement joins TRBV7-2 to TRBJ2-7, with D unclear. V lost 3 bases, J lost 2 bases, and 8 bases lay in between. The CDR3 extends over 13 amino acids. The germline V gene has CDR1 SGHTA and CDR2 FQGNSA.

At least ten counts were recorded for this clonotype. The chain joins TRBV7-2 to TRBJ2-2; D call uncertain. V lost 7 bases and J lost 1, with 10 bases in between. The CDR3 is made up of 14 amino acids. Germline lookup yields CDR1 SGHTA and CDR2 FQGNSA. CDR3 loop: CASIPNRNTGELFF. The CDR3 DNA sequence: TGTGCCAGCATCCCGAACAGGAACACCGGGGAGCTGTTTTTT.

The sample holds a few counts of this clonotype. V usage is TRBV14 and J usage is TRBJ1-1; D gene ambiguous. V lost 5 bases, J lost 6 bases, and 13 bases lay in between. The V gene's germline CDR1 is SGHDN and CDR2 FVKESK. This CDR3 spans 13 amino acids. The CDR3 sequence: CASSLRVLSEAFF. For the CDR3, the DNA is TGTGCCAGCAGCTTAAGGGTTTTATCTGAAGCTTTCTTT.

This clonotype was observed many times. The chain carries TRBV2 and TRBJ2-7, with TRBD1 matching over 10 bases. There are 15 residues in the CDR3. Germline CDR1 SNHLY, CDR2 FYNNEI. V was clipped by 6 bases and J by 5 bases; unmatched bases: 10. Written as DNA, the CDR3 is TGTGCCAGCAGCCAGGACAGGGGGTGGGTCCACGAGCAGTACTTC. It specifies CASSQDRGWVHEQYF.

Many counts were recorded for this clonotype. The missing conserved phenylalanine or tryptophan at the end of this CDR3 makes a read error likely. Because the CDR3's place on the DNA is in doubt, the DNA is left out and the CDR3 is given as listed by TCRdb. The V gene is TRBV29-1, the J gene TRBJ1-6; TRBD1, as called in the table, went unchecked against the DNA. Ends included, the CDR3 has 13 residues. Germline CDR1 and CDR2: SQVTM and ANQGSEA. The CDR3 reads CSVELQGNGSPLL.

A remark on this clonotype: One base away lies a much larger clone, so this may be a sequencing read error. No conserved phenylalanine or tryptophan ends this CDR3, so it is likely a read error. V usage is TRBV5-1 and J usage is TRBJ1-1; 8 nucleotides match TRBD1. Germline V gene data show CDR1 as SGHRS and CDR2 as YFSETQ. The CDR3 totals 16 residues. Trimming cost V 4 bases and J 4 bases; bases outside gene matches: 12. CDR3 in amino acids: CASSPRETGGVTEAFS. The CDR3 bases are TGCGCCAGCAGCCCTCGAGAAACAGGGGGAGTCACTGAAGCTTTCTCT.

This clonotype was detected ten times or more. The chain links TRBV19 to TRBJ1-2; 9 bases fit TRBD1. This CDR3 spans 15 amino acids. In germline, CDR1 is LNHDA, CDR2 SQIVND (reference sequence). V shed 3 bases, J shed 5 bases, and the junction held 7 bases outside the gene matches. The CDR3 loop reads CASSITGTGSYGYTF. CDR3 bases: TGTGCCAGTAGTATTACCGGGACAGGGTCTTATGGCTACACCTTC.

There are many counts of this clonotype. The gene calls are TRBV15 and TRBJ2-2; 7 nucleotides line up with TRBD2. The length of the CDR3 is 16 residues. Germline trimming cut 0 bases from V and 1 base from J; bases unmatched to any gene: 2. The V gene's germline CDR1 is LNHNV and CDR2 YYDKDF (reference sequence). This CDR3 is CATSRDTGGNTGELFF. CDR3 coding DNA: TGTGCCACCAGCAGAGATACGGGGGGGAACACCGGGGAGCTGTTTTTT.

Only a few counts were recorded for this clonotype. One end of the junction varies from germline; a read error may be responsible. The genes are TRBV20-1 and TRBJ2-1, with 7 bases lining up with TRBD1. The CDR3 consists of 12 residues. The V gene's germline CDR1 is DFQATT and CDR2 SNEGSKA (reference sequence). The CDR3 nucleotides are TGCAGTGCTAGAGACTCGACAGGGTTTTGGATCTTC. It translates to CSARDSTGFWIF.

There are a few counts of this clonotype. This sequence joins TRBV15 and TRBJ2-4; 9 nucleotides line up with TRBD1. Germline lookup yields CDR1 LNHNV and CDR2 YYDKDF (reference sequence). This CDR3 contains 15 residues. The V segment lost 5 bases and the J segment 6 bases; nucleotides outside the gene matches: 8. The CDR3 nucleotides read TGTGCCACCAGCTATGGACAGGGGCGTGGAAACATTCAGTACTTC. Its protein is CATSYGQGRGNIQYF.

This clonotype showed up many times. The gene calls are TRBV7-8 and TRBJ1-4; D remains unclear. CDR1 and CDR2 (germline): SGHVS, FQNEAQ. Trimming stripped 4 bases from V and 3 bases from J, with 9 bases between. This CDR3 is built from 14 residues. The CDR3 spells CASSSGRSNEKLFF. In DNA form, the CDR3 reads TGTGCCAGCAGCTCCGGCCGATCTAATGAAAAACTGTTTTTT.

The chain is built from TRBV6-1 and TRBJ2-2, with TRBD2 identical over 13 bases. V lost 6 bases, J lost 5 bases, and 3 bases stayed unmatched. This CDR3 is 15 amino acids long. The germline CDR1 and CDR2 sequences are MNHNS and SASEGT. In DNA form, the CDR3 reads TGTGCCAGCAGACCGGGACTAGCGGGAACCGGGGAGCTGTTTTTT. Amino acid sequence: CASRPGLAGTGELFF.

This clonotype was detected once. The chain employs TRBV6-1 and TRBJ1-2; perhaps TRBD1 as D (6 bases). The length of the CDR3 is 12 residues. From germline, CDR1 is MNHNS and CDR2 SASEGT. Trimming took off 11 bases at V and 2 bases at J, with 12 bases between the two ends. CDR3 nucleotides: TGTGCCGCAGGGGACACAAACTATGGCTACACCTTC. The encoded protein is CAAGDTNYGYTF.

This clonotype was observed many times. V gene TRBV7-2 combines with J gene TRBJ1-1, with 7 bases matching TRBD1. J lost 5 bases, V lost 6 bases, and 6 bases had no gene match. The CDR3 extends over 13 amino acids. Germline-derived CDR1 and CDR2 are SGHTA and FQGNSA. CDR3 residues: CASRSDRETEAFF. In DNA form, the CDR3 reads TGTGCCAGCAGATCTGACAGGGAGACTGAAGCTTTCTTT.

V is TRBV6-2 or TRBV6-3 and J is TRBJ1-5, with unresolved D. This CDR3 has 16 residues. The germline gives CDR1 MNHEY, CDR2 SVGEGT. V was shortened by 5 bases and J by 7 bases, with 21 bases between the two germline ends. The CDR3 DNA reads TGTGCCAGCAGTATCCGGTTACAAGGAAAAAGCCAGCCCCAGCATTTT. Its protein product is CASSIRLQGKSQPQHF.

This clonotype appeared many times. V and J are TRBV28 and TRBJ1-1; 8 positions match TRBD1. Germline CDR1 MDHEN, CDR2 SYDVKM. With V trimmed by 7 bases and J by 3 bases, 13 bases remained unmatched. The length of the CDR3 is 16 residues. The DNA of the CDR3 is TGTGCCAGCAATCCCAGTCCAGGGGGCTTGGACACTGAAGCTTTCTTT. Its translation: CASNPSPGGLDTEAFF.

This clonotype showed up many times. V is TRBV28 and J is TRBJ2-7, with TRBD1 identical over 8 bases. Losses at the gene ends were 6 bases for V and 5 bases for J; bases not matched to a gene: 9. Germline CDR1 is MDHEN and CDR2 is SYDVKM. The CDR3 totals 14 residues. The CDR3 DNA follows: TGTGCCAGCAGATCACAGGGGGAGAAAAACGAGCAGTACTTC. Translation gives CASRSQGEKNEQYF.

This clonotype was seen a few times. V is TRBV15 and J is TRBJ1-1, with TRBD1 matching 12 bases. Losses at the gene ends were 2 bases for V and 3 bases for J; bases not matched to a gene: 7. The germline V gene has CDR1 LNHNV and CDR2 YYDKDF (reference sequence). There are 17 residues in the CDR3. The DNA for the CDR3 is TGTGCCACCAGCAGACCCGGGACAGGGGGCAAGGACACTGAAGCTTTCTTT. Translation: CATSRPGTGGKDTEAFF.

The CDR3 DNA is TGCGCCAGCAGCTTTAGGAGAGGCACAGATACGCAGTATTTT. Protein: CASSFRRGTDTQYF. J is TRBJ2-3 and V is TRBV5-1; D is uncertain. Per the germline V gene, CDR1 is SGHRS and CDR2 is YFSETQ. The V and J ends lost 2 bases and 1 base respectively, with 8 bases between them. The CDR3 loop spans 14 amino acids.

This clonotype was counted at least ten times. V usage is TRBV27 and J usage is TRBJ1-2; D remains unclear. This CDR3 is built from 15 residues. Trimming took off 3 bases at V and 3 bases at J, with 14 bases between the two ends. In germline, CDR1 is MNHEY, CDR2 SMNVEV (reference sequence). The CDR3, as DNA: TGTGCCAGCAGTTTGGCGGGTTCTGGATACTATGGCTACACCTTC. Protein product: CASSLAGSGYYGYTF.